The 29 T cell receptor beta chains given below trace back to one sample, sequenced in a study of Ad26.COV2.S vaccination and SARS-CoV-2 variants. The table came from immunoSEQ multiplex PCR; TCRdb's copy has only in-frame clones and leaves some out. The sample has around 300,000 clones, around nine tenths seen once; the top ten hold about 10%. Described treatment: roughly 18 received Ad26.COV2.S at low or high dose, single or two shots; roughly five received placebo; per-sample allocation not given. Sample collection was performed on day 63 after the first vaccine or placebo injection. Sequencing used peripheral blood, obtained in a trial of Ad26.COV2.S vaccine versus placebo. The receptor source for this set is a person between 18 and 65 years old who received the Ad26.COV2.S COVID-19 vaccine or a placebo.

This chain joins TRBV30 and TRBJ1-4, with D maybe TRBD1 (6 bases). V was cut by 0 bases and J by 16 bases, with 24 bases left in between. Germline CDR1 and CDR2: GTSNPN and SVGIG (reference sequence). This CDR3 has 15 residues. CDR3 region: CAWSVPKTGRSLQFF. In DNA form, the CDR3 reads TGTGCCTGGAGTGTACCGAAAACAGGGAGAAGTTTGCAGTTTTTT.

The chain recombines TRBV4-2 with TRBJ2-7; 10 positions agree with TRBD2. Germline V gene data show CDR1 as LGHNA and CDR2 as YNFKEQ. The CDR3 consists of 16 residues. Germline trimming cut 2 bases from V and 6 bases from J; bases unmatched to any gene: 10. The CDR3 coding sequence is TGTGCCAGCAGCCAAAGTGCTAGCGGGAGTATTCGCGAGCAGTACTTC. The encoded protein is CASSQSASGSIREQYF.

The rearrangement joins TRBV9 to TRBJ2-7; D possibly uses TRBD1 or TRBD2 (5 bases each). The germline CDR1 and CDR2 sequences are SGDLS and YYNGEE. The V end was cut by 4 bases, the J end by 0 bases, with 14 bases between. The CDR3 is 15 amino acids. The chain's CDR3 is CASSPPGAHSYEQYF. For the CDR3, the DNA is TGTGCCAGCAGCCCCCCCGGGGCGCACTCCTACGAGCAGTACTTC.

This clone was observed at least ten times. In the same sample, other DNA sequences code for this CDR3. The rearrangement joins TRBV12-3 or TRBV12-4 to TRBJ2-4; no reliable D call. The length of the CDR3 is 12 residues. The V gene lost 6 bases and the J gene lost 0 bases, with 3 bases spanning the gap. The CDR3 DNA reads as TGTGCCAGCAGCGTAGCCAAAAACATTCAGTACTTC. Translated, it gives CASSVAKNIQYF.

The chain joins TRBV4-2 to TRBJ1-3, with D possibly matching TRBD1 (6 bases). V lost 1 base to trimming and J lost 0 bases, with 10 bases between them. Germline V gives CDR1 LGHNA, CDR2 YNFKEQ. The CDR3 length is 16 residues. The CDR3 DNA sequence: TGTGCCAGCAGCCAAGCACAGGGCTACTCTGGAAACACCATATATTTT. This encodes CASSQAQGYSGNTIYF.

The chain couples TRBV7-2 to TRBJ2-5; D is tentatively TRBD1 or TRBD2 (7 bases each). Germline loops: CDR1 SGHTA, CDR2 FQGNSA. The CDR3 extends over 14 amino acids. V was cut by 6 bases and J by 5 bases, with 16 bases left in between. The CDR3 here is CASRQGGVRETQYF. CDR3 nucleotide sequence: TGTGCCAGCAGGCAGGGGGGGGTCCGGGAGACCCAGTACTTC.

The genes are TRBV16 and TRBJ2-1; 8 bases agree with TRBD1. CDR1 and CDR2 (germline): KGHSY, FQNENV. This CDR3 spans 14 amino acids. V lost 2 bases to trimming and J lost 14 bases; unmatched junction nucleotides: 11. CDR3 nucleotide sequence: TGTGCCAGCAGCCAACAATTGGTCACAGGGGGAAAGTTCTTC. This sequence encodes CASSQQLVTGGKFF.

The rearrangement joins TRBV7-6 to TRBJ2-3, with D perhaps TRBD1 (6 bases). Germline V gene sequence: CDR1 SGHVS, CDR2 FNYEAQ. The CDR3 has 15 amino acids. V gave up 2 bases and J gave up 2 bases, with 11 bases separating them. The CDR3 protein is CASSLSAGVTDTQYF. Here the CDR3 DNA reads TGTGCCAGCAGCTTATCGGCAGGGGTCACAGATACGCAGTATTTT.

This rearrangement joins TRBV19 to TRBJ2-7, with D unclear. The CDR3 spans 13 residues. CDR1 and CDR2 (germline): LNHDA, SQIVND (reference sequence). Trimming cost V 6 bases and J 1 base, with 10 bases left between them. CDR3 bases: TGTGCCAGTAGGGGCGACCCGTCCTACGAGCAGTACTTC. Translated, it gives CASRGDPSYEQYF.

The CDR3 here is CASSTPTAVNEKLFF. The CDR3, as DNA: TGTGCCAGCAGTACCCCGACAGCCGTTAATGAAAAACTGTTTTTT. V is TRBV6-2 or TRBV6-3 and J is TRBJ1-4, with TRBD1 as a possible D gene (5 bases). The V end lost 5 bases, the J end lost 4 bases, and 14 bases lay between the germline ends. The V gene's germline CDR1 is MNHEY and CDR2 SVGEGT. This CDR3 has 15 amino acids.

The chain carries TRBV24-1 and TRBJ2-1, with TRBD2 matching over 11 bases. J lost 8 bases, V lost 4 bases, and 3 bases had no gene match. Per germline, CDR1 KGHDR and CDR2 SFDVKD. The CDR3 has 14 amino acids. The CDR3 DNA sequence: TGTGCCACCAGTGACCCTAGCGGGGGGTATGAGCAGTTCTTC. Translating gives CATSDPSGGYEQFF.

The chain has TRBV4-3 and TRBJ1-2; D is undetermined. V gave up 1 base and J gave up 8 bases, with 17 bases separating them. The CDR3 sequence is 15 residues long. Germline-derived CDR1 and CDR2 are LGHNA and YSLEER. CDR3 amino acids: CASSQASGVGEGYTF. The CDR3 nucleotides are TGCGCCAGCAGCCAAGCCAGCGGGGTTGGCGAAGGCTACACCTTC.

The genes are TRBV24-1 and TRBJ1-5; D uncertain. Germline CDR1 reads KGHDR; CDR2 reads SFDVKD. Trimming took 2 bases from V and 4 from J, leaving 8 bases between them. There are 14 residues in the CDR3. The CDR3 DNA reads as TGTGCCACCAGTGATTGGACGGGAAATCAGCCCCAGCATTTT. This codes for CATSDWTGNQPQHF.

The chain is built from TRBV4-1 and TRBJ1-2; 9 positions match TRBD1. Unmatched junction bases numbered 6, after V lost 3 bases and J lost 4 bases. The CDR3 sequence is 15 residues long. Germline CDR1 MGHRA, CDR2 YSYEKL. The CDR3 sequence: CASSQSRDRVYGYTF. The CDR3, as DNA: TGCGCCAGCAGCCAGAGTAGGGACAGGGTCTATGGCTACACCTTC.

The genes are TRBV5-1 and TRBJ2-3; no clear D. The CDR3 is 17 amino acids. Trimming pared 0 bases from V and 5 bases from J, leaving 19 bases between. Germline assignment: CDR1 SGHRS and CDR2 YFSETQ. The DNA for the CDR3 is TGCGCCAGCAGCTTGGATTTTTCCGGATCTACCCTAGATACGCAGTATTTT. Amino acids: CASSLDFSGSTLDTQYF.

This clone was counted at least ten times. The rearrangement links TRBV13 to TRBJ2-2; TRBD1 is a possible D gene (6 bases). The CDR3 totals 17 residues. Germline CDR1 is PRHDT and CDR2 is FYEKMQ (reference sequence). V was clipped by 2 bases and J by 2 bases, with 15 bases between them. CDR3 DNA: TGTGCCAGCAGCTTATTCGCGGACAGATTAAACACCGGGGAGCTGTTTTTT. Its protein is CASSLFADRLNTGELFF.

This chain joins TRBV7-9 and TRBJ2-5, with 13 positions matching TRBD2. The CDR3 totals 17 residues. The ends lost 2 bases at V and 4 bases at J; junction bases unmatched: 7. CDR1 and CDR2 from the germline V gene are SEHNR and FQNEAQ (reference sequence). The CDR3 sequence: CASSLLGTSGRGETQYF. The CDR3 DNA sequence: TGTGCCAGCAGCTTATTGGGAACTAGCGGGAGGGGAGAGACCCAGTACTTC.

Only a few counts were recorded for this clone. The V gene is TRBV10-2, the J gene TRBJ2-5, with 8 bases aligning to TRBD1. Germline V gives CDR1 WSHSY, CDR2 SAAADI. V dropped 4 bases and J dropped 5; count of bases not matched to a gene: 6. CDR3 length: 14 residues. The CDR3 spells CASSADRAQETQYF. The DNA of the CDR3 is TGCGCCAGCAGTGCGGACAGGGCCCAGGAGACCCAGTACTTC.

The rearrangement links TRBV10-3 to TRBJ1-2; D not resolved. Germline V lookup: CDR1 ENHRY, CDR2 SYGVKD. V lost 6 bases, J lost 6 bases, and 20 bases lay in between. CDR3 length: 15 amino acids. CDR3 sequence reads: CAIRNGVGSTNGYTF. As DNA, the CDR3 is TGTGCCATCAGGAATGGGGTAGGCTCAACTAATGGCTACACCTTC.

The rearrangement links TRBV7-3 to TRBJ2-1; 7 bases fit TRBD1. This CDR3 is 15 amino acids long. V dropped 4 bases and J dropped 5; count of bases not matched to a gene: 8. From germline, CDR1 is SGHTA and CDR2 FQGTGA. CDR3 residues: CASSSQGFGDNEQFF. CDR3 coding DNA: TGTGCCAGCAGCTCACAGGGGTTTGGGGACAATGAGCAGTTCTTC.

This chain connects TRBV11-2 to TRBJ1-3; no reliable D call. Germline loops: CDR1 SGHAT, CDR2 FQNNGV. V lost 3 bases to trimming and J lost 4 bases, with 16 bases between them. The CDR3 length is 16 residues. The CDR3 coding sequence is TGTGCCAGCAGCTTGCGACAAGCTCCTGTAGGAAACACCATATATTTT. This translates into CASSLRQAPVGNTIYF.

The CDR3 sequence is CASTVGSYEQYF. The CDR3 coding sequence is TGTGCCAGCACTGTAGGCTCCTACGAGCAGTACTTC. V gene TRBV7-9 combines with J gene TRBJ2-7; D is ambiguous. This CDR3 comprises 12 residues. Germline V gene data show CDR1 as SEHNR and CDR2 as FQNEAQ (reference sequence). With 7 bases removed from V and 0 bases from J, the gap between germline ends came to 7 bases.

CDR3 nucleotide sequence: TGTGCCAGCAGCCCTGACTCCACCCAGTACTTC. Translating it yields CASSPDSTQYF. This chain joins TRBV7-9 and TRBJ2-5, with unresolved D. The CDR3 totals 11 residues. Trimming left V 5 bases short and J 8 bases short, with 9 bases between. Germline loops: CDR1 SEHNR, CDR2 FQNEAQ (reference sequence). Combining the CDR3 with reference TRBV7-9 and TRBJ2-5 gives the whole variable domain DTGVSQNPRHKITKRGQNVTFRCDPISEHNRLYWYRQTLGQGPEFLTYFQNEAQLEKSRLLSDRFSAERPKGSFSTLEIQRTEQGDSAMYLCASSPDSTQYFGPGTRLLVL.

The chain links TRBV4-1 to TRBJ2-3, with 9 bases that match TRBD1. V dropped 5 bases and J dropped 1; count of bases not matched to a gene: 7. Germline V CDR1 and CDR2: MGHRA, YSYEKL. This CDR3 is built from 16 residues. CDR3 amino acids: CASSSRTGDGTDTQYF. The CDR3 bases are TGCGCCAGCAGCTCGCGGACAGGGGATGGCACAGATACGCAGTATTTT.

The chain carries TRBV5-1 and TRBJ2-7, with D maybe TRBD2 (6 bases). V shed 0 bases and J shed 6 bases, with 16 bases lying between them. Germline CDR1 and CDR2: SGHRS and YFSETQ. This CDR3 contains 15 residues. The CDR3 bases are TGCGCCAGCAGCTTGGCCCGGGACTCGTCGGGCGAGCAGTACTTC. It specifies CASSLARDSSGEQYF. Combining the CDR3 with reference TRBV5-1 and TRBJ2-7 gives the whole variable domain KAGVTQTPRYLIKTRGQQVTLSCSPISGHRSVSWYQQTPGQGLQFLFEYFSETQRNKGNFPGRFSGRQFSNSRSEMNVSTLELGDSALYLCASSLARDSSGEQYFGPGTRLTVT.

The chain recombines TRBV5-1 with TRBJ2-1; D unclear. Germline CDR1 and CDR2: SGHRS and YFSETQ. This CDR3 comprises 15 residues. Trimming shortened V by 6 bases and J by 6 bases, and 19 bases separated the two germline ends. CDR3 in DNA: TGCGCCAGCACTCTCGTTGGTGGGCCGCGCAATGAGCAGTTCTTC. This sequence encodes CASTLVGGPRNEQFF.

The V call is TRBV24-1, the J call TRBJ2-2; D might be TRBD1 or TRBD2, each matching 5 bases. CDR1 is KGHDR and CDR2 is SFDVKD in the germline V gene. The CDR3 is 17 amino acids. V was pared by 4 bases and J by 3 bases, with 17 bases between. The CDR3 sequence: CATSDLPSGRDTGELFF. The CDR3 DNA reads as TGTGCCACCAGTGACCTCCCGTCGGGGCGCGACACCGGGGAGCTGTTTTTT.

In DNA, the CDR3 is TGTGCCAGCAGCCTTTTGGAGAACATAAGGGGCACTGAAGCTTTCTTT. Its translation is CASSLLENIRGTEAFF. The chain combines TRBV2 with TRBJ1-1, with D possibly matching TRBD1 (5 bases). Germline-derived CDR1 and CDR2 are SNHLY and FYNNEI. V lost 6 bases to trimming and J lost 4 bases, with 21 bases between them. The CDR3 is 16 amino acids.

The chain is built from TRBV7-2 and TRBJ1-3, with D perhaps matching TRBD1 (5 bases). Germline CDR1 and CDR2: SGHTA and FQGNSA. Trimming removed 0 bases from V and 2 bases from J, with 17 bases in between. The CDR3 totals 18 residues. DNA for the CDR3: TGTGCCAGCAGCTTAGCCCAACCTGCTCCAGGGACTGGAAACACCATATATTTT. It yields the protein CASSLAQPAPGTGNTIYF.